Below, 10 T cell receptor beta chains from the same sample are listed, as sequenced in a study of technical replicates of blood from a handful of donors. TCRdb keeps only in-frame clones here, not all; method: immunoSEQ multiplex PCR. The sample consists of 84,000 or so clones, over 90% of them appearing once. The material sequenced was T cells isolated from PBMCs. Receptors originate from a human donor in good health.

The chain links TRBV7-2 to TRBJ1-1; tentative D call: TRBD1 (5 bases). V lost 3 bases and J 6 bases, leaving 20 bases between the germline ends. This CDR3 has 16 residues. Germline CDR1 reads SGHTA; CDR2 reads FQGNSA. CDR3 loop: CASSLGGFSAFAEAFF. In nucleotides, the CDR3 is TGTGCCAGCAGCTTGGGGGGGTTTTCAGCTTTCGCTGAAGCTTTCTTT.

CDR3 amino acids: CASSPASGGFYEQYF. The CDR3, as DNA: TGTGCCAGTAGTCCGGCTAGCGGGGGATTCTACGAGCAGTACTTC. V and J are TRBV19 and TRBJ2-7; 10 bases map to TRBD2. The germline CDR1 and CDR2 sequences are LNHDA and SQIVND (reference sequence). This CDR3 contains 15 residues. The V gene end was trimmed by 5 bases and the J gene end by 3 bases; junction bases not matched to a gene: 7.

This chain uses TRBV2 with TRBJ2-5; TRBD2 aligns across 10 bases. J gave up 5 bases and V 6 bases, and 18 bases lay outside the gene matches. Germline loops: CDR1 SNHLY, CDR2 FYNNEI. The CDR3 has 18 amino acids. The CDR3 here is CASSRTPSGGGRGETQYF. CDR3 bases: TGTGCCAGCAGCAGAACCCCTAGCGGGGGAGGAAGGGGGGAGACCCAGTACTTC.

The V call is TRBV15, the J call TRBJ2-3, with D tentatively TRBD1 (5 bases). Germline lookup yields CDR1 LNHNV and CDR2 YYDKDF (reference sequence). Trimming removed 9 bases at V and 1 base at J, with 17 bases between. The CDR3 sequence is 15 residues long. The CDR3 protein is CATRLVQVRTDTQYF. The CDR3 DNA is TGTGCCACGAGGCTCGTACAGGTCCGCACAGATACGCAGTATTTT.

The genes are TRBV6-5 and TRBJ2-7, with TRBD2 identical over 7 bases. Germline V gene sequence: CDR1 MNHEY, CDR2 SVGAGI. This CDR3 region has 15 residues. V gave up 6 bases and J gave up 1 base; unmatched junction bases: 9. CDR3 loop: CASRPRLAQSYEQYF. Written as DNA, the CDR3 is TGTGCCAGCAGACCCCGACTAGCTCAGTCCTACGAGCAGTACTTC.

The chain employs TRBV7-9 and TRBJ1-4; D not certain. The germline gives CDR1 SEHNR, CDR2 FQNEAQ (reference sequence). Trimming took off 1 base at V and 12 bases at J, with 9 bases between the two ends. CDR3 length: 12 amino acids. The DNA of the CDR3 is TGTGCCAGCAGCTTAGGCGAGTTTGAACTGTTTTTT. It yields the protein CASSLGEFELFF.

This chain connects TRBV2 to TRBJ2-5; D is possibly TRBD2 (5 bases). V lost 10 bases, J lost 0 bases, and 12 bases lay in between. Germline assignment: CDR1 SNHLY and CDR2 FYNNEI. The CDR3 spans 13 residues. Here the CDR3 reads CATADANQETQYF. CDR3 nucleotide sequence: TGTGCCACAGCGGACGCTAACCAAGAGACCCAGTACTTC.

The chain recombines TRBV7-9 with TRBJ1-1; D is unresolved. V dropped 1 base and J dropped 4 bases, with 13 bases sitting between them. Germline V gives CDR1 SEHNR, CDR2 FQNEAQ (reference sequence). This CDR3 contains 15 residues. The chain's CDR3 is CASSLVVPMSTEAFF. CDR3 nucleotide sequence: TGTGCCAGCAGCTTAGTGGTACCTATGAGCACTGAAGCTTTCTTT.

V gene TRBV28 combines with J gene TRBJ2-7; D possibly corresponds to TRBD1 (6 bases). Germline V lookup: CDR1 MDHEN, CDR2 SYDVKM. The CDR3 has 15 residues. V lost 5 bases and J 5 bases, leaving 19 bases between the germline ends. The CDR3 nucleotides are TGTGCCAGCAGTCGGCAGGACGGACCAGGGGACGAGCAGTACTTC. Translated: CASSRQDGPGDEQYF.

The gene calls are TRBV9 and TRBJ2-7; 7 nucleotides agree with TRBD2. Germline CDR1 SGDLS, CDR2 YYNGEE. V lost 0 bases and J lost 5; bases outside the gene matches: 5. The CDR3 is 14 residues long. DNA for the CDR3: TGTGCCAGCAGCGTAGCTGGGCTAGCGGACGAGCAGTACTTC. This gives the protein CASSVAGLADEQYF.